A selection of T cell receptor beta chains follows, all from one sample in a study of control samples from healthy donors and cancer patients. The data were produced by immunoSEQ multiplex PCR, yet TCRdb's version contains in-frame clones alone and is incomplete. The sample consists of about 150,000 clones, roughly 89% of them appearing once. Sample: blood. All receptors derive from a man in his thirties or forties in good health. The CDR3 runs from the conserved cysteine through the conserved F or W. A D gene is named only where the DNA matches it firmly. Where a row states a size, it is once, few, many or the class of an expanded clone; other rows omit it.

clone_size d_call j_call v_call cdr3_aa cdr3_nt
- TRBD1 TRBJ2-7 TRBV7-9 CASSPGQGTSYEQYF TGTGCCAGCAGCCCGGGACAGGGGACTTCCTACGAGCAGTACTTC
- - TRBJ1-4 TRBV6-5 CAAGDTNEKLFF TGTGCCGCGGGGGACACGAATGAAAAACTGTTTTTT
few - TRBJ2-3 TRBV7-2 CASSTLGPDTQYF TGTGCCAGCAGCACCCTCGGCCCAGATACGCAGTATTTT
- - TRBJ2-7 TRBV4-3 CASSQAPAPAEQYF TGCGCCAGCAGCCAAGCCCCAGCCCCCGCGGAACAGTACTTC
- - TRBJ2-2 TRBV6-6 CASSLTGAGELFF TGTGCCAGCAGTTTGACGGGGGCCGGGGAGCTGTTTTTT
- - TRBJ2-2 TRBV27 CASRGGTGKAGELFF TGTGCCAGCCGGGGGGGGACAGGGAAGGCCGGGGAGCTGTTTTTT
- - TRBJ2-5 TRBV27 CASSAFQPGHIQETQYF TGTGCCAGCAGTGCATTCCAGCCGGGACACATCCAAGAGACCCAGTACTTC
- - TRBJ2-7 TRBV4-1 CASSQGDRPYEQYF TGCGCCAGCAGCCAAGGCGACAGGCCCTACGAGCAGTACTTC
- - TRBJ1-2 TRBV27 CASTKNDRSWQGGYTF TGTGCCAGCACCAAAAACGACAGGTCATGGCAGGGTGGCTACACCTTC
- - TRBJ2-1 TRBV5-4 CASSLAGSPRYNEQFF TGTGCCAGCAGCTTGGCGGGGTCACCACGTTACAATGAGCAGTTCTTC
- TRBD2 TRBJ2-5 TRBV5-6 CASSPEVGGGTQETQYF TGTGCCAGCAGTCCAGAAGTTGGCGGGGGAACCCAAGAGACCCAGTACTTC
once - TRBJ2-7 TRBV4-1 CASSQDGAYEQYF TGCGCCAGCAGCCAAGATGGAGCATACGAGCAGTACTTC